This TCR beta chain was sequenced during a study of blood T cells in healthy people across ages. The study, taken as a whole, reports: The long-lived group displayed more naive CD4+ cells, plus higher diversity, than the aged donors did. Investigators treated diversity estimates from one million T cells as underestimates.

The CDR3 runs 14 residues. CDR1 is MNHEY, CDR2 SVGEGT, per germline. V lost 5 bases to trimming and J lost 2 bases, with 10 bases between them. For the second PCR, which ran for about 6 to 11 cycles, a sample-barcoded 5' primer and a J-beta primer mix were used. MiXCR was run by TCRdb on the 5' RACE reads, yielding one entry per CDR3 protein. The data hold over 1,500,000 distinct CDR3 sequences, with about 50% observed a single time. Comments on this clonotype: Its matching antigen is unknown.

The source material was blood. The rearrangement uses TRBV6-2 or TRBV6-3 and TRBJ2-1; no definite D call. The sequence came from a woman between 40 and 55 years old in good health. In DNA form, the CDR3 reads TGTGCCAGCAGTGACACTGGGACCTACAATGAGCAGTTCTTC. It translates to CASSDTGTYNEQFF.